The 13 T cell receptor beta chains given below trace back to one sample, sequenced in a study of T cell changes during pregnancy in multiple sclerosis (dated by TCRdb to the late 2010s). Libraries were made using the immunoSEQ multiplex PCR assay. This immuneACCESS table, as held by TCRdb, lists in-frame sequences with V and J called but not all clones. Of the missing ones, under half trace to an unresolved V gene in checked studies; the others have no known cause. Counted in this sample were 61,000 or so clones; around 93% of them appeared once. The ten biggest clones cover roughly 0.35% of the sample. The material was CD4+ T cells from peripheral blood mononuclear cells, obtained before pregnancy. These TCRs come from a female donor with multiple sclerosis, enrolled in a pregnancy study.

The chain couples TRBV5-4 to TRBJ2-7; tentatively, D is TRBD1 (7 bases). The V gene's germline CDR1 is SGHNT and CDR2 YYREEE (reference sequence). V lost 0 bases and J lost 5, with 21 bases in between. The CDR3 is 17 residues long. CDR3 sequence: CASSLGQIGGGFHEQYF. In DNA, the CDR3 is TGTGCCAGCAGCTTGGGTCAGATAGGAGGGGGCTTTCACGAGCAGTACTTC.

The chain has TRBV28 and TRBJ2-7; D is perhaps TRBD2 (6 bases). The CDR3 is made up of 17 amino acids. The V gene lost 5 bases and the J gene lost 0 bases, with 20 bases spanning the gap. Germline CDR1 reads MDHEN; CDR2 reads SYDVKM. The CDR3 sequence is CASSPSLRGESSYEQYF. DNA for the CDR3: TGTGCCAGCAGTCCATCCCTTCGCGGGGAGAGCTCCTACGAGCAGTACTTC.

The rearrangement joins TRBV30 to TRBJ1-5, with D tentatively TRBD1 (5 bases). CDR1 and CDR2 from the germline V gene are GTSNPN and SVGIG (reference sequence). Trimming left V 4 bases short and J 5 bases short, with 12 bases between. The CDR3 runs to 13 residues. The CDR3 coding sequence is TGTGCCTGGAATCTGGGGCTAGATCAGCCCCAGCATTTT. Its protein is CAWNLGLDQPQHF.

CDR3 sequence: CASRGDRDLSGELFF. The DNA of the CDR3 is TGTGCCAGCAGGGGGGACAGGGATTTGTCCGGGGAGCTGTTTTTT. This chain links TRBV28 with TRBJ2-2, with 9 bases identical to TRBD1. The CDR3 has 15 residues. J gave up 6 bases and V 6 bases, and 8 bases lay outside the gene matches. CDR1 and CDR2 (germline): MDHEN, SYDVKM.

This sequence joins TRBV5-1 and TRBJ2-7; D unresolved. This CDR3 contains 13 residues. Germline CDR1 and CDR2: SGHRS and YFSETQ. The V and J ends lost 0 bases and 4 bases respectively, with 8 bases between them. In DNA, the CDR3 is TGCGCCAGCAGCTTGGGCCAACGGTACGAGCAGTACTTC. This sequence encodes CASSLGQRYEQYF. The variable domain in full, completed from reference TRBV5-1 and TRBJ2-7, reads KAGVTQTPRYLIKTRGQQVTLSCSPISGHRSVSWYQQTPGQGLQFLFEYFSETQRNKGNFPGRFSGRQFSNSRSEMNVSTLELGDSALYLCASSLGQRYEQYFGPGTRLTVT.

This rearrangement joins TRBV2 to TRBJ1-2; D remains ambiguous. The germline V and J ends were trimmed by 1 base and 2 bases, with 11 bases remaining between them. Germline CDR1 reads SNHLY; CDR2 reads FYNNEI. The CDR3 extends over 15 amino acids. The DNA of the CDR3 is TGTGCCAGCAGTGAAGGAGGGTTTGCAAACTATGGCTACACCTTC. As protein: CASSEGGFANYGYTF.

The CDR3 is CASSYGQEGTQYF. The CDR3 DNA follows: TGTGCCAGCAGTTATGGGCAGGAGGGGACCCAGTACTTC. The rearrangement links TRBV6-6 to TRBJ2-5, with D possibly TRBD2 on 6 matching bases. CDR3 length: 13 amino acids. The germline gives CDR1 MNHNY, CDR2 SVGAGI (reference sequence). V lost 3 bases and J 7 bases, leaving 12 bases between the germline ends.

The CDR3 DNA is TGTGCCTGGAGTGCTGGGGAGGGCAATCAGCCCCAGCATTTT. This encodes CAWSAGEGNQPQHF. V and J are TRBV30 and TRBJ1-5, with no clear D. This CDR3 has 14 residues. Germline CDR1 reads GTSNPN; CDR2 reads SVGIG (reference sequence). Trimming took off 1 base at V and 2 bases at J, with 9 bases between the two ends.

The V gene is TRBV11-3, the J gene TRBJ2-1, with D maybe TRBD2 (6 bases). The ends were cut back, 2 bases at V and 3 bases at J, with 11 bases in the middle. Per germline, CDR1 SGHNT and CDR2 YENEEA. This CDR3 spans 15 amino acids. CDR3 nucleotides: TGTGCCAGCAGCTTACGCGGGGCAAACTACAATGAGCAGTTCTTC. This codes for CASSLRGANYNEQFF.

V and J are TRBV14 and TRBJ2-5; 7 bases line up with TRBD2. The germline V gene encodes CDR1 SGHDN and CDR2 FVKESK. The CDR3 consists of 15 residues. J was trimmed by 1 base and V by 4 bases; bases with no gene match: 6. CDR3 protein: CASSPLAELQETQYF. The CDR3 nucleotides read TGTGCCAGCAGCCCCCTAGCGGAGCTCCAAGAGACCCAGTACTTC.

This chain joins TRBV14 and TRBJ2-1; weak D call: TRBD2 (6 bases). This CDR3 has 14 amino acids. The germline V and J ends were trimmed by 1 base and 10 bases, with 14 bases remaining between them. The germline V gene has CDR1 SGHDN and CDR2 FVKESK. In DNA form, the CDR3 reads TGTGCCAGCAGCCAAGCTGGAGTAGCGGTCGAGCAGTTCTTC. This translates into CASSQAGVAVEQFF.

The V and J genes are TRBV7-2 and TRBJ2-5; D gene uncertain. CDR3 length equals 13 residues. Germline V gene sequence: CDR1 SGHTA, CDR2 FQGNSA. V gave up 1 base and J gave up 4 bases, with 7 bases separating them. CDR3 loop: CASSLEYGETQYF. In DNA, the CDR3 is TGTGCCAGCAGCTTAGAGTACGGAGAGACCCAGTACTTC.

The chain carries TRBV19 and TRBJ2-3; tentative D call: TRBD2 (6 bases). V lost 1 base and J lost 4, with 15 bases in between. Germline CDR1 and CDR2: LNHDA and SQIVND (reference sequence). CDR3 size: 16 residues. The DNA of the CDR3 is TGTGCCAGTAGTATAGGTGGGGGGTCGAACGCAGATACGCAGTATTTT. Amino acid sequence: CASSIGGGSNADTQYF. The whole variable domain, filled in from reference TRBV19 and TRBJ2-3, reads DGGITQSPKYLFRKEGQNVTLSCEQNLNHDAMYWYRQDPGQGLRLIYYSQIVNDFQKGDIAEGYSVSREKKESFPLTVTSAQKNPTAFYLCASSIGGGSNADTQYFGPGTRLTVL.